These 32 T cell receptor beta chains were sequenced from one sample in a study of regulatory T cells in long-lasting Graves disease. Documented time point: persistent/refractory GD, antithyroid drugs over 5 years with positive TRAb. Researchers made the TCR library from RNA that was extracted from PBMCs. According to the study, TCR beta libraries were built with iRepertoire HTBI primers and CDR3-region Arm-PCR. TCRdb ran MiXCR on the multiplex PCR reads and lists one entry per CDR3 protein. The table lists fewer than 400,000 distinct CDR3 sequences, roughly 21% of them singletons, with around 30% in the top ten. The starting material was peripheral blood mononuclear cells (PBMCs), obtained when the disease was refractory, from a patient treated with antithyroid drugs. These receptors were collected from a female donor with Graves disease.

This clonotype was found many times. The gene calls are TRBV6-1 and TRBJ2-5; 9 bases fit TRBD2. The germline gives CDR1 MNHNS, CDR2 SASEGT. V shed 8 bases, J shed 4 bases, and the junction held 11 bases outside the gene matches. The CDR3 runs 15 residues. The CDR3 here is CASPLGGRAAETQYF. CDR3 coding DNA: TGTGCCAGCCCTTTGGGCGGGAGGGCTGCAGAGACCCAGTACTTC.

This clonotype was recorded at least ten times. The chain employs TRBV28 and TRBJ2-5; D gene ambiguous. Germline CDR1 reads MDHEN; CDR2 reads SYDVKM. V was shortened by 3 bases and J by 5 bases, with 13 bases between the two germline ends. There are 14 residues in the CDR3. The DNA of the CDR3 is TGTGCCAGCAGTTTTTTTGATGTTGAGGAGACCCAGTACTTC. Translating it yields CASSFFDVEETQYF.

Points on this clonotype: A much larger clonotype is one base distant, so this may be a read error. Here the CDR3 DNA reads TGCAGTGCTGACGTGGGAAATAATTCACCCCTCCACTTT. Translating it yields CSADVGNNSPLHF. The gene calls are TRBV20-1 and TRBJ1-6; D gene uncertain. Per germline, CDR1 DFQATT and CDR2 SNEGSKA (reference sequence). This CDR3 spans 13 amino acids. The germline V and J ends were trimmed by 5 bases and 5 bases, with 10 bases remaining between them.

This clonotype was found many times. The V call is TRBV19, the J call TRBJ2-7; TRBD1 or TRBD2 may be the D gene (5 bases each). This CDR3 spans 14 amino acids. V lost 6 bases to trimming and J lost 2 bases, with 14 bases between them. Germline V gene data show CDR1 as LNHDA and CDR2 as SQIVND (reference sequence). CDR3 nucleotides: TGTGCCAGTAGACGTAGCGTGGGGGCCTACGAGCAGTACTTC. This sequence encodes CASRRSVGAYEQYF. Based on the CDR3 plus reference TRBV19 and TRBJ2-7, the full variable domain is DGGITQSPKYLFRKEGQNVTLSCEQNLNHDAMYWYRQDPGQGLRLIYYSQIVNDFQKGDIAEGYSVSREKKESFPLTVTSAQKNPTAFYLCASRRSVGAYEQYFGPGTRLTVT.

As to this clonotype: The junction and the germline gene differ at one end; a read error may be behind it. The chain joins TRBV5-1 to TRBJ1-3, with a tentative D call TRBD1 (5 bases). Germline lookup yields CDR1 SGHRS and CDR2 YFSETQ. The length of the CDR3 is 16 residues. CDR3 DNA: TGCGCCAGCAGCTTTGCTCCAATAGCGACGGGGGAATCGGAGGATTTT. This sequence encodes CASSFAPIATGESEDF.

This clonotype was counted a few times. V usage is TRBV7-9 and J usage is TRBJ1-3; D is undetermined. V lost 2 bases and J 4 bases, leaving 12 bases between the germline ends. The germline V gene encodes CDR1 SEHNR and CDR2 FQNEAQ (reference sequence). The CDR3 covers 15 residues. The CDR3 bases are TGTGCCAGCAGCTTATTCTCGAGGACCGGAAACACCATATATTTT. Its protein product is CASSLFSRTGNTIYF.

This clonotype occurred a few times. This chain joins TRBV25-1 and TRBJ2-7; 7 nucleotides match TRBD1. Germline V gene data show CDR1 as MGHDK and CDR2 as SYGVNS. V lost 5 bases to trimming and J lost 3 bases; unmatched junction nucleotides: 10. The CDR3 is 15 residues long. CDR3 coding DNA: TGTGCCAGCAGTCCGCGACAGGGTAATAGCTACGAGCAGTACTTC. Encoded protein: CASSPRQGNSYEQYF.

This chain connects TRBV7-2 to TRBJ2-1, with 10 bases that match TRBD2. The CDR3 consists of 16 residues. Germline trimming cut 1 base from V and 7 bases from J; bases unmatched to any gene: 7. Germline V gene sequence: CDR1 SGHTA, CDR2 FQGNSA. This chain's CDR3 is CASSLGLAGGANEQFF. CDR3 DNA sequence: TGTGCCAGCAGCTTAGGTTTAGCGGGAGGCGCGAATGAGCAGTTCTTC.

This clonotype has a count of ten or more. The gene calls are TRBV24-1 and TRBJ1-2; 7 bases align to TRBD1. Germline lookup yields CDR1 KGHDR and CDR2 SFDVKD. This CDR3 has 16 residues. Germline trimming cut 5 bases from V and 5 bases from J; bases unmatched to any gene: 13. CDR3 DNA: TGTGCCACCAGTGGTCGTACTGGACAGGCGATATATGGCTACACCTTC. Its protein product is CATSGRTGQAIYGYTF.

The rearrangement links TRBV20-1 to TRBJ1-5, with 9 bases matching TRBD1. Germline trimming cut 6 bases from V and 7 bases from J; bases unmatched to any gene: 7. Germline-derived CDR1 and CDR2 are DFQATT and SNEGSKA (reference sequence). The CDR3 runs 13 residues. The CDR3: CSAGTGLRQPQHF. The CDR3 bases are TGCAGTGCCGGGACAGGGTTGCGCCAGCCCCAGCATTTT.

The sample holds a few counts of this clonotype. The chain joins TRBV5-1 to TRBJ2-6, with D perhaps given as TRBD1 or TRBD2 (5 bases each). Trimming removed 4 bases from V and 0 bases from J, with 14 bases in between. The CDR3 sequence is 17 residues long. Germline loops: CDR1 SGHRS, CDR2 YFSETQ. The CDR3 loop is CASSIISGLSGANVLTF. In DNA, the CDR3 is TGCGCCAGCAGCATCATTTCGGGGCTCTCTGGGGCCAACGTCCTGACTTTC.

This clonotype was picked up many times. V is TRBV6-2 or TRBV6-3 and J is TRBJ2-7, with D maybe TRBD1 (6 bases). The CDR3 is 14 amino acids. Germline loops: CDR1 MNHEY, CDR2 SVGEGT. V shed 0 bases and J shed 3 bases, with 9 bases lying between them. The CDR3 nucleotides are TGTGCCAGCAGTTACTCGACAGGTGGCTACGAGCAGTACTTC. Translation gives CASSYSTGGYEQYF.

This clonotype was detected many times. The V call is TRBV12-3 or TRBV12-4, the J call TRBJ1-1; the D gene is possibly TRBD1 (5 bases). There are 15 residues in the CDR3. V lost 5 bases and J 5 bases, leaving 18 bases between the germline ends. The CDR3 region is CASSQTGTSNTEAFF. CDR3 sequence (DNA): TGTGCCAGCAGTCAAACCGGGACCTCTAATACTGAAGCTTTCTTT.

The gene calls are TRBV19 and TRBJ2-5; D unresolved. Trimming removed 3 bases from V and 9 bases from J, with 14 bases in between. Germline-derived CDR1 and CDR2 are LNHDA and SQIVND (reference sequence). The CDR3 has 13 residues. CDR3 nucleotides: TGTGCCAGTAGTATCCTCATCTACGGCGCCCAGTACTTC. This encodes CASSILIYGAQYF.

The table lists this clonotype with a few counts. The chain uses TRBV10-3 and TRBJ2-1, with 8 bases that match TRBD1. This CDR3 contains 16 residues. Germline CDR1 ENHRY, CDR2 SYGVKD. Unmatched junction bases numbered 11, after V lost 5 bases and J lost 5 bases. In DNA form, the CDR3 reads TGTGCCATCAGTCCCTCGACGGGACAGGTCGACAATGAGCAGTTCTTC. Protein: CAISPSTGQVDNEQFF.

This clonotype occurred many times. The J gene is TRBJ1-1, the V gene TRBV6-1; weak D call: TRBD1 (6 bases). There are 14 residues in the CDR3. V lost 6 bases, J lost 0 bases, and 11 bases lay in between. Germline V gives CDR1 MNHNS, CDR2 SASEGT. The CDR3, as DNA: TGTGCCAGCAGAGAGGGGACACTGAACACTGAAGCTTTCTTT. This sequence encodes CASREGTLNTEAFF.

Worth noting for this clonotype: At one of its ends the junction is not consistent with the germline gene, which may arise from a read error. This chain joins TRBV12-3 or TRBV12-4 and TRBJ1-6; tentative D call: TRBD1 (6 bases). The CDR3 has 16 residues. In DNA form, the CDR3 reads TGCGCCAGCAGCCAAGCCAGGGGATCCTATAATTCACCCCTCCACTTT. Amino acid sequence: CASSQARGSYNSPLHF.

There are many counts of this clonotype. The V call is TRBV15, the J call TRBJ1-6, with 7 nucleotides matching TRBD1. The CDR3 has 15 amino acids. Germline loops: CDR1 LNHNV, CDR2 YYDKDF (reference sequence). With V trimmed by 5 bases and J by 5 bases, 6 bases remained unmatched. The CDR3 coding sequence is TGTGCCACCAGCCCGACAGGGTCCCATAATTCACCCCTCCACTTT. Translating gives CATSPTGSHNSPLHF.

This clonotype was observed many times. J is TRBJ2-7 and V is TRBV7-2; TRBD2 is a possible D gene (6 bases). The germline gives CDR1 SGHTA, CDR2 FQGNSA. V was shortened by 5 bases and J by 2 bases, with 16 bases between the two germline ends. The CDR3 covers 15 residues. The CDR3 reads CASSRLPGTPYEQYF. Written as DNA, the CDR3 is TGTGCCAGCAGCCGGCTACCCGGGACTCCCTACGAGCAGTACTTC.

This chain links TRBV7-9 with TRBJ1-1, with a tentative D call TRBD1 (6 bases). Looked up from germline, CDR1 is SEHNR and CDR2 is FQNEAQ (reference sequence). The CDR3 has 14 residues. V dropped 6 bases and J dropped 4 bases, with 15 bases sitting between them. The CDR3, as DNA: TGTGCCAGCAGAGCACAGGGAGGGAGCACTGAAGCTTTCTTT. Encoded protein: CASRAQGGSTEAFF.

The rearrangement links TRBV6-1 to TRBJ2-2; 8 nucleotides align to TRBD1. This CDR3 region has 15 residues. CDR1 is MNHNS, CDR2 SASEGT, per germline. J lost 4 bases, V lost 6 bases, and 7 bases had no gene match. The CDR3 protein is CASRSQGASTGELFF. The DNA of the CDR3 is TGTGCCAGCAGAAGCCAGGGGGCCAGCACCGGGGAGCTGTTTTTT.

This clonotype was detected many times. A read error may explain this, as a much larger clone is one base away. The chain carries TRBV5-1 and TRBJ1-2; 8 nucleotides match TRBD1. Germline V gives CDR1 SGHRS, CDR2 YFSETQ. This CDR3 is 13 amino acids long. The CDR3 sequence: CASSLGQVGGYTF. Here the CDR3 DNA reads TGTGCCAGCAGCTTGGGACAGGTCGGTGGCTACACCTTC.

This clonotype was found many times. This chain links TRBV6-5 with TRBJ2-5, with TRBD2 matching 7 bases. V lost 4 bases and J lost 4; bases outside the gene matches: 6. Germline CDR1 reads MNHEY; CDR2 reads SVGAGI. The CDR3 is made up of 14 amino acids. The CDR3: CASSSGLVVETQYF. As DNA, the CDR3 is TGTGCCAGCAGTTCCGGACTAGTGGTAGAGACCCAGTACTTC.

This chain uses TRBV19 with TRBJ2-5; 11 bases map to TRBD2. Germline V gene sequence: CDR1 LNHDA, CDR2 SQIVND (reference sequence). Losses at the gene ends were 4 bases for V and 5 bases for J; bases not matched to a gene: 6. This CDR3 is 15 amino acids long. For the CDR3, the DNA is TGTGCCAGTAGTAGGAGACTAGCGGGACGGGAGACCCAGTACTTC. Protein: CASSRRLAGRETQYF.

This clonotype was seen many times. The chain couples TRBV12-3 or TRBV12-4 to TRBJ1-2; 7 bases are a match to TRBD1. CDR3 size: 13 residues. V shed 6 bases, J shed 5 bases, and the junction held 6 bases outside the gene matches. The CDR3 region is CASSPRTGYGYTF. Written as DNA, the CDR3 is TGTGCCAGCAGCCCCCGGACAGGATATGGCTACACCTTC.

The table lists this clonotype with many counts. The chain combines TRBV7-8 with TRBJ2-5; TRBD2 matches at 12 bases. Germline trimming cut 5 bases from V and 3 bases from J; bases unmatched to any gene: 7. Germline CDR1 and CDR2: SGHVS and FQNEAQ. The CDR3 loop spans 16 amino acids. For the CDR3, the DNA is TGTGCCAGCAGCACCGGACTAGCGGGATTCGAAGAGACCCAGTACTTC. Its translation: CASSTGLAGFEETQYF. The full variable domain, rest sourced from reference TRBV7-8 and TRBJ2-5, is GAGVSQSPRYKVAKRGQDVALRCDPISGHVSLFWYQQALGQGPEFLTYFQNEAQLDKSGLPSDRFFAERPEGSVSTLKIQRTQQEDSAVYLCASSTGLAGFEETQYFGPGTRLLVL.

This clonotype was observed many times. This sequence joins TRBV12-3 or TRBV12-4 and TRBJ1-4; 9 bases agree with TRBD1. The trim removed 10 bases at V and 3 bases at J, leaving 24 bases unmatched. The CDR3 length is 20 residues. In nucleotides, the CDR3 is TGTGCCACCTCCTCCATTGGGGAGTGGGACAGGGTTAGTTCTAATGAAAAACTGTTTTTT. This gives the protein CATSSIGEWDRVSSNEKLFF.

This sequence joins TRBV10-3 and TRBJ1-3; D remains ambiguous. CDR3 length equals 14 residues. In germline, CDR1 is ENHRY, CDR2 SYGVKD. V gave up 2 bases and J gave up 0 bases, with 5 bases separating them. The CDR3 loop is CAISEDRSGNTIYF. The CDR3 DNA reads TGTGCCATCAGTGAGGACCGCTCTGGAAACACCATATATTTT.

This clonotype appeared a few times. V usage is TRBV9 and J usage is TRBJ1-2, with D possibly TRBD1 on 5 matching bases. V was cut by 4 bases and J by 7 bases, with 14 bases left in between. The CDR3 length is 13 residues. Germline-derived CDR1 and CDR2 are SGDLS and YYNGEE. The CDR3 protein is CASSSGGRVGYTF. The CDR3 DNA is TGTGCCAGCAGCTCCGGGGGGAGAGTTGGCTACACCTTC. The whole variable domain, remainder taken from reference TRBV9 and TRBJ1-2, is DSGVTQTPKHLITATGQRVTLRCSPRSGDLSVYWYQQSLDQGLQFLIQYYNGEERAKGNILERFSAQQFPDLHSELNLSSLELGDSALYFCASSSGGRVGYTFGSGTRLTVV.

The sample holds many counts of this clonotype. The rearrangement uses TRBV20-1 and TRBJ1-5; no definite D call. V dropped 5 bases and J dropped 6 bases, with 2 bases sitting between them. The CDR3 has 9 residues. From germline, CDR1 is DFQATT and CDR2 SNEGSKA (reference sequence). The CDR3 is CSAGQPQHF. The CDR3 DNA sequence: TGCAGTGCTGGTCAGCCCCAGCATTTT.

This clonotype appeared many times. The genes are TRBV6-1 and TRBJ2-7, with 10 bases matching TRBD2. This CDR3 has 13 amino acids. Germline-derived CDR1 and CDR2 are MNHNS and SASEGT. V shed 6 bases and J 5 bases; nucleotides not matched to a gene: 4. CDR3: CASRTSGFDEQYF. The CDR3 DNA is TGTGCCAGCAGGACTAGCGGGTTTGACGAGCAGTACTTC.

In this sample, this clonotype turned up a few times. A junction end diverges from the germline sequence, so it may reflect a read error. This chain connects TRBV5-1 to TRBJ2-7; weak D call: TRBD2 (5 bases). Germline V gene sequence: CDR1 SGHRS, CDR2 YFSETQ. This CDR3 comprises 12 residues. CDR3: CASSLRTGNHVF. The CDR3 DNA sequence: TGCGCCAGCAGCTTACGAACCGGGAATCATGTCTTC.